This T cell receptor beta chain was found in a study of blood T cell repertoires in COVID-19. Study overall: Specimens from acute and convalescent COVID-19 originated in the United States, Italy and Spain. T cells, B-cell-depleted T cells, or PBMCs supplied cDNA or gDNA.

Authors' data handling: Amplification from reference gene primers served as the basis for estimated nucleated cell counts. TCRdb's table, derived via immunoSEQ multiplex PCR, lists solely in-frame clones and lacks some. D and trimming were read from the DNA, whereas the V and J calls and clone size are those reported in that table. The sample has about 280,000 clones; 80% to 90% are singletons. V gave up 1 base and J gave up 4 bases, with 17 bases separating them. The CDR3 is made up of 16 amino acids. The germline gives CDR1 SGHKS, CDR2 YYEKEE (reference sequence). The chain uses TRBV5-5 and TRBJ1-1, with D unclear. Sequenced material: peripheral blood. This sequence originates from a woman aged 65 to 85 with acute or convalescent COVID-19. The CDR3 reads CASSLRFGLLSTEAFF. DNA for the CDR3: TGTGCCAGCAGCTTGCGGTTCGGACTCCTGAGCACTGAAGCTTTCTTT.